Below, one T cell receptor beta chain is given with its context. The data derive from a study of blood T cells in healthy people across ages. Together with a sample-barcoded 5' primer, a J-beta primer mix was included in a second PCR lasting roughly 6 to 12 cycles. TCRdb analysed the 5' RACE reads with MiXCR anew, one entry per CDR3 protein. The repertoire includes 700,000 to 900,000 distinct CDR3 sequences, 25% to 30% of them detected once, and 2.5% to 3.5% sits in the top ten. The V end lost 5 bases, the J end lost 0 bases, and 20 bases lay between the germline ends. The CDR3 has 17 amino acids. Germline CDR1 and CDR2: SGHVS and FNYEAQ. These data are also associated with another study on T cells of mothers and their children.

Sequenced: blood. This sequence was found in a boy aged 10-17 years in good health. V is TRBV7-6 and J is TRBJ2-7; D uncertain. The CDR3 sequence is CASSLSSTRRVSYEQYF. CDR3 DNA: TGTGCCAGCAGCCTATCCTCGACCAGGCGCGTCTCCTACGAGCAGTACTTC.